Listed below are T cell receptor beta chains from one sample, sequenced in a study of beta chain features in type 1 diabetes. Generated by immunoSEQ multiplex PCR, the TCRdb table keeps only in-frame clones and is missing some. In the table there are about 930,000 clones, roughly 15% of which are singletons. Sample: naive CD4+ T cells from blood. Every receptor here comes from a woman younger than 30 in good health. Both conserved end residues are part of each CDR3. A D gene is named only where the DNA matches it firmly. The size field is filled for only some rows; it gives once, few, many or a size class.

J gene | V gene | clone size | D gene | CDR3 DNA | CDR3 protein
TRBJ1-3 | TRBV25-1 | - | - | TGTGCCAGCAGTGACAAGGGGGGCCTCGGAAACACCATATATTTT | CASSDKGGLGNTIYF
TRBJ2-7 | TRBV27 | - | - | TGTGCCAGCAGTTTATCCTCGGGGCTAGGTGGCGAGCAGTACTTC | CASSLSSGLGGEQYF
TRBJ2-6 | TRBV7-2 | - | - | TGTGCCAGCAGCCGAGCGGCTGGGGCCAACGTCCTGACTTTC | CASSRAAGANVLTF
TRBJ2-1 | TRBV11-2 | - | TRBD1 | TGTGCCAGCATCCAACCGGGACAGGGAGGCCATGAGCAGTTCTTC | CASIQPGQGGHEQFF
TRBJ2-3 | TRBV7-2 | few | TRBD2 | TGTGCCAGCAGCCCGGGCGGGTGGACGGCACGGCGGGAGGCAGATACGCAGTATTTT | CASSPGGWTARREADTQYF
TRBJ2-1 | TRBV15 | - | TRBD2 | TGTGCCACCAGCAGACCACACCCCGGGACTAGGGGGGACAATGAGCAGTTCTTC | CATSRPHPGTRGDNEQFF
TRBJ2-1 | TRBV19 | - | TRBD1 | TGTGCCAGTAGTACCGGGACAGGGCCATACAATGAGCAGTTCTTC | CASSTGTGPYNEQFF
TRBJ2-5 | TRBV7-6 | - | - | TGTGCCAGCAGCTCGAAACGGCAAATCCAAGAGACCCAGTACTTC | CASSSKRQIQETQYF
TRBJ2-7 | TRBV6-1 | - | - | TGTGCCAGCAGTGAAACTCTCGGGGTGACCTCCGAGCAGTACTTC | CASSETLGVTSEQYF
TRBJ1-1 | TRBV28 | few | TRBD1 | TGTGCCAGCAGTTTCAGGAGGGGGCGGTCTGAAGCTTTCTTT | CASSFRRGRSEAFF
TRBJ2-3 | TRBV7-2 | few | - | TGTGCCAGCAGCCCCCCAAGTTCAGATACGCAGTATTTT | CASSPPSSDTQYF
TRBJ2-1 | TRBV7-8 | few | - | TGTGCCAGCAGCCAGACCTACAATGAGCAGTTCTTC | CASSQTYNEQFF